The rows below give T cell receptor beta chains drawn from one sample of a study of shared clonotypes between healthy human individuals. Repertoires were generated with immunoSEQ multiplex PCR, while TCRdb's copy carries only in-frame clones and drops some. The sample has around 2,000,000 clones, 85% to 95% seen once. The sample consisted of naive CD4+ T cells sorted from blood. Every receptor here comes from a man aged 18 to 35 in good health. Both conserved end residues are trimmed from each CDR3. D genes are given only for firm matches.

V gene: TRBV11-2; J gene: TRBJ2-3; D gene: .; CDR3 protein: ASSFYPSSGTTDTQY
V gene: TRBV29-1; J gene: TRBJ2-7; D gene: TRBD1; CDR3 protein: SAGQGAGEQY
V gene: TRBV7-2; J gene: TRBJ2-7; D gene: .; CDR3 protein: ASSSFPGGNEQY
V gene: TRBV12-5; J gene: TRBJ2-2; D gene: TRBD2; CDR3 protein: ASGLVTSGISGELF
V gene: TRBV21-1; J gene: TRBJ2-7; D gene: .; CDR3 protein: ATIGTGTYEQY
V gene: TRBV6-1; J gene: TRBJ1-2; D gene: .; CDR3 protein: ASRSGGNYGYT
V gene: TRBV19; J gene: TRBJ1-5; D gene: TRBD1; CDR3 protein: ASSGTGGGNQPQH
V gene: TRBV29-1; J gene: TRBJ2-2; D gene: .; CDR3 protein: SVVRGMGTGELF
V gene: TRBV6-5; J gene: TRBJ2-2; D gene: TRBD1; CDR3 protein: ASSRQGAGGELF
V gene: TRBV2; J gene: TRBJ2-5; D gene: .; CDR3 protein: ASSYLESGETQY
V gene: TRBV5-1; J gene: TRBJ2-1; D gene: .; CDR3 protein: ASSLYGTTNNEQF
V gene: TRBV4-3; J gene: TRBJ2-5; D gene: .; CDR3 protein: ASSQDQEVAGETQY
V gene: TRBV2; J gene: TRBJ1-2; D gene: TRBD1; CDR3 protein: ASSSTGGVYGYT
V gene: TRBV4-1; J gene: TRBJ2-7; D gene: .; CDR3 protein: ASSQVIAASYEQY
V gene: TRBV13; J gene: TRBJ1-6; D gene: .; CDR3 protein: ASSPPGGGNSPLH
V gene: TRBV7-2; J gene: TRBJ2-4; D gene: TRBD1; CDR3 protein: ASSHDRGVQNIQY
V gene: TRBV2; J gene: TRBJ2-7; D gene: .; CDR3 protein: ASSGDNYYEQY
V gene: TRBV6-5; J gene: TRBJ2-6; D gene: .; CDR3 protein: ASSLDNSGANVLT
V gene: TRBV5-1; J gene: TRBJ2-7; D gene: TRBD2; CDR3 protein: ASSLGSGSSYEQY
V gene: TRBV30; J gene: TRBJ1-1; D gene: .; CDR3 protein: AWNRQVMNTEAF
V gene: TRBV11-1; J gene: TRBJ2-1; D gene: .; CDR3 protein: ASSLTGETYNEQF
V gene: TRBV5-1; J gene: TRBJ2-2; D gene: TRBD1; CDR3 protein: ASSPRTGDNTGELF
V gene: TRBV5-1; J gene: TRBJ1-2; D gene: TRBD1; CDR3 protein: ASRPEGQGAMGYGYT
V gene: TRBV5-1; J gene: TRBJ1-1; D gene: .; CDR3 protein: ASSLEGSNTEAF
V gene: TRBV2; J gene: TRBJ2-3; D gene: .; CDR3 protein: ASRRRDSTDTQY
V gene: TRBV10-3; J gene: TRBJ2-5; D gene: TRBD2; CDR3 protein: AIRGDLARETQY
V gene: TRBV7-2; J gene: TRBJ2-2; D gene: .; CDR3 protein: ASSLVLLQNTGELF
V gene: TRBV20-1; J gene: TRBJ2-1; D gene: .; CDR3 protein: RVSGQGEF
V gene: TRBV6-5; J gene: TRBJ1-6; D gene: .; CDR3 protein: ASTGGHSPLH
V gene: TRBV5-4; J gene: TRBJ2-3; D gene: TRBD2; CDR3 protein: ASSAGTSGREDTQY
V gene: TRBV27; J gene: TRBJ1-2; D gene: .; CDR3 protein: ASSAVSLAGYGYT
V gene: TRBV7-9; J gene: TRBJ1-6; D gene: .; CDR3 protein: ASSLGQSPLH
V gene: TRBV7-2; J gene: TRBJ2-7; D gene: .; CDR3 protein: ASSRDLLVSSYEQY
V gene: TRBV19; J gene: TRBJ1-5; D gene: .; CDR3 protein: ASSPGWGAWGNQPQH
V gene: TRBV28; J gene: TRBJ1-2; D gene: .; CDR3 protein: ASRVTGPSFGYT
V gene: TRBV19; J gene: TRBJ1-5; D gene: TRBD1; CDR3 protein: ASSIRQGAKSGGNQPQH
V gene: TRBV7-2; J gene: TRBJ2-3; D gene: .; CDR3 protein: ASSLTGRRISGTDTQY
V gene: TRBV29-1; J gene: TRBJ1-4; D gene: .; CDR3 protein: SVLNEKLF
V gene: TRBV5-4; J gene: TRBJ1-1; D gene: .; CDR3 protein: ASSPQGGNTEAF
V gene: TRBV5-6; J gene: TRBJ1-2; D gene: .; CDR3 protein: ASSRSDGYYGYT
V gene: TRBV15; J gene: TRBJ2-4; D gene: .; CDR3 protein: ATNNRALAKNIQY
V gene: TRBV16; J gene: TRBJ2-7; D gene: .; CDR3 protein: ASSQQQAAYEQY
V gene: TRBV2; J gene: TRBJ2-2; D gene: TRBD1; CDR3 protein: ASSRQGFPGELF
V gene: TRBV9; J gene: TRBJ2-7; D gene: TRBD1; CDR3 protein: ASSAGQGSSYEQY